A selection of T cell receptor beta chains follows, all from one sample in a study of T cell responses to AZD1222 COVID-19 vaccine. Measured with immunoSEQ multiplex PCR; TCRdb has only the in-frame clones, and not every one. This table holds 85,000 to 130,000 clones, 88% found once. The sample was peripheral blood, taken on day 0 of AZD1222 vaccination. The receptor set was obtained from an adult in good health. Both conserved end residues are part of each CDR3. A D gene is named only where the DNA matches it firmly. Expanded clones are given a class, and other clones once, few, many or no size at all.

clone size	J gene	V gene	D gene	CDR3 DNA	CDR3 protein
NA	TRBJ2-4	TRBV15	NA	TGTGCCACCAGCTCTAGAGGCGTAGCCAAAAACATTCAGTACTTC	CATSSRGVAKNIQYF
once	TRBJ1-1	TRBV19	NA	TGTGCCAGTAGCCGAGAAGGGGCCGAAGCTTTCTTT	CASSREGAEAFF
NA	TRBJ1-2	TRBV7-9	NA	TGTGCCAGCAGGTTCTCCGGGACGGACGGCTACACCTTC	CASRFSGTDGYTF
NA	TRBJ2-4	TRBV5-1	TRBD1	TGCGCCAGCAGCTTGGGACAGGGAAGCACAGTGAACATTCAGTACTTC	CASSLGQGSTVNIQYF
NA	TRBJ2-1	TRBV2	TRBD2	TGTGCCAGCACCGGGAGGAATGAGCAGTTCTTC	CASTGRNEQFF
NA	TRBJ1-3	TRBV7-9	NA	TGTGCCAGCAGCTCTCGACTGAACTCTGGAAACACCATATATTTT	CASSSRLNSGNTIYF
once	TRBJ1-5	TRBV19	NA	TGTGCCAGTAGTGCAAGACAGTATAGCAATCAGCCCCAGCATTTT	CASSARQYSNQPQHF
NA	TRBJ1-2	TRBV4-3	NA	TGCGCCAGCAGCCCGGGGGCGCTGATTGACTATGGCTACACCTTC	CASSPGALIDYGYTF
NA	TRBJ1-2	TRBV5-6	NA	TGTGCCAGCAGCTTGTGGGCGGAGGGCTACACCTTC	CASSLWAEGYTF
few	TRBJ2-1	TRBV28	NA	TGTGCCAGCAGTTTATGGAATGAGCAGTTCTTC	CASSLWNEQFF
few	TRBJ2-1	TRBV19	TRBD2	TGTGCCAGTCGGGTGGAAGCGGGAACTCCAAATGAGCAGTTCTTC	CASRVEAGTPNEQFF
NA	TRBJ2-7	TRBV6-5	NA	TGTGCCAGCAGTCGCCCCAACGGGGCCCACGAGCAGTACTTC	CASSRPNGAHEQYF
NA	TRBJ2-3	TRBV10-3	NA	TGTGCCGGAAGGCGGAGCGGAAACACAGATACGCAGTATTTT	CAGRRSGNTDTQYF
NA	TRBJ2-7	TRBV19	NA	TGTGCCAGTAGTGCCACCCGGGGGTCCTACGAGCAGTACTTC	CASSATRGSYEQYF
NA	TRBJ2-3	TRBV27	TRBD1	TGTGCCAGCGGGGACAGGGTTAGGGATACGCAGTATTTT	CASGDRVRDTQYF
NA	TRBJ2-7	TRBV28	NA	TGTGCCAGCACCTGGGGGGACGAGCAGTACTTC	CASTWGDEQYF
NA	TRBJ1-2	TRBV7-2	NA	TGTGCCAGCAGCTTTCAGTCTAACTATGGCTACACCTTC	CASSFQSNYGYTF
NA	TRBJ1-2	TRBV5-4	TRBD1	TGTGCCAGCAGCAGGGGACAGGGAGATGGCTACACCTTC	CASSRGQGDGYTF
NA	TRBJ1-4	TRBV6-6	TRBD1	TGTGCCAGCAGCTGGGACAGGGAAAAACTGTTTTTT	CASSWDREKLFF
NA	TRBJ1-4	TRBV10-3	TRBD1	TGTGCCGCTAGACAGGGGGCGCATGAAAAACTGTTTTTT	CAARQGAHEKLFF
NA	TRBJ1-3	TRBV15	NA	TGTGCCACCAGCAGCAGTCTTTCTGGAAACACCATATATTTT	CATSSSLSGNTIYF
NA	TRBJ1-5	TRBV5-1	NA	TGCGCCAGCAGCTTGGGCGGACAGTATAGCAATCAGCCCCAGCATTTT	CASSLGGQYSNQPQHF
NA	TRBJ2-3	TRBV24-1	TRBD1	TGTGCCACCAGTGACCCCTCGACAGGGACAGATACGCAGTATTTT	CATSDPSTGTDTQYF
NA	TRBJ2-3	TRBV6-2/TRBV6-3	NA	TGTGCCAGCAGTTCCGGGACCTACACAGATACGCAGTATTTT	CASSSGTYTDTQYF
NA	TRBJ2-1	TRBV5-6	TRBD2	TGTGCCAGCAGTCCAGGACTAGCGGGGGTGTCAAATGAGCAGTTCTTC	CASSPGLAGVSNEQFF
NA	TRBJ2-3	TRBV7-2	NA	TGTGCCAGCAGCTTAGTATGGGGACGGGGAGATACGCAGTATTTT	CASSLVWGRGDTQYF
few	TRBJ1-1	TRBV19	NA	TGTGCCAGTAGTATGTTGCATCTGAACACTGAAGCTTTCTTT	CASSMLHLNTEAFF
once	TRBJ1-1	TRBV28	NA	TGTGCCAGCAGTTTAATGGCAAATGAAGCTTTCTTT	CASSLMANEAFF
NA	TRBJ1-3	TRBV18	NA	TGTGCCAGCTCACCATCAACCAGGGGAACTGGAAACACCATATATTTT	CASSPSTRGTGNTIYF
NA	TRBJ2-2	TRBV9	TRBD2	TGTGCCAGCAGCGTAGGGCGGGAGCGGACCGGGGAGCTGTTTTTT	CASSVGRERTGELFF